This entry concerns a single TCR beta chain. The record originates from a study of T cells in Graves' hyperthyroidism and ophthalmopathy. With a duration under 2 months, the hyperthyroidism was newly diagnosed in patients aged 18 to 65. V was pared by 5 bases and J by 0 bases, with 14 bases between. Germline-derived CDR1 and CDR2 are LNHDA and SQIVND (reference sequence). CDR3 size: 17 residues. Using RNA transcripts as the source, TCR beta CDR3 regions were amplified. The HTBI primer set drove a first-round RT-PCR of the TCR CDR3. TCRdb called the multiplex PCR reads again in MiXCR, with one record for every CDR3 protein. The data contain just over 550,000 distinct CDR3 sequences, just over 45% of them singletons.

The receptor was isolated from a woman between 18 and 29 years old with Graves' hyperthyroidism. Sequenced sample: peripheral blood or thyroid tissue (not recorded which). This chain joins TRBV19 and TRBJ2-6; D is unclear. In DNA, the CDR3 is TGTGCCAGTAGTCCCCTGGATGAAACCTCTGGGGCCAACGTCCTGACTTTC. Its protein is CASSPLDETSGANVLTF. Based on the CDR3 plus reference TRBV19 and TRBJ2-6, the full variable domain is DGGITQSPKYLFRKEGQNVTLSCEQNLNHDAMYWYRQDPGQGLRLIYYSQIVNDFQKGDIAEGYSVSREKKESFPLTVTSAQKNPTAFYLCASSPLDETSGANVLTFGAGSRLTVL.